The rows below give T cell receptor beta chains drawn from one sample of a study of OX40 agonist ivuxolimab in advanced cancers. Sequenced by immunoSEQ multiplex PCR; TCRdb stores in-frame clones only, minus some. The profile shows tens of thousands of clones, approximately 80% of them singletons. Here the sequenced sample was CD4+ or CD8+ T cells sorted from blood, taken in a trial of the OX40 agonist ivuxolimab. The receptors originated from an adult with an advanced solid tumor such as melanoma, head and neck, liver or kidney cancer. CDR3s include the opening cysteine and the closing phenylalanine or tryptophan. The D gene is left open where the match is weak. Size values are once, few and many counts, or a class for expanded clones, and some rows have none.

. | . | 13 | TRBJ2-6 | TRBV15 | CATSPSGANVLTF | TGTGCCACCAGTCCATCTGGGGCCAACGTCCTGACTTTC
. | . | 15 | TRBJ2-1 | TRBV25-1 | CASSEQGNFRNEQFF | TGTGCCAGCAGTGAACAGGGAAACTTTCGGAATGAGCAGTTCTTC
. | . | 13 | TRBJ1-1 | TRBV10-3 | CAINNQVSTEAFF | TGTGCCATCAATAATCAGGTCTCCACTGAAGCTTTCTTT
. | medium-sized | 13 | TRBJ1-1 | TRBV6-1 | CASTLRGAGEAFF | TGTGCCAGCACTCTAAGGGGAGCAGGGGAAGCTTTCTTT
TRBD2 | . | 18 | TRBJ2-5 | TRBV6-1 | CASSEGLAGGNYQETQYF | TGTGCCAGCAGTGAAGGGCTAGCGGGAGGGAATTACCAAGAGACCCAGTACTTC
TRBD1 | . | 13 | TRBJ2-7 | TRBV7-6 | CASSLGTGDEQYF | TGTGCCAGCAGCTTAGGGACAGGGGACGAGCAGTACTTC
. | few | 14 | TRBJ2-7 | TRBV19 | CASSTTIQTYEQYF | TGTGCCAGTAGTACGACTATACAGACCTACGAGCAGTACTTC
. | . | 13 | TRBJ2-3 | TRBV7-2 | CASSLRPPDTQYF | TGTGCCAGCAGCTTACGCCCCCCAGATACGCAGTATTTT
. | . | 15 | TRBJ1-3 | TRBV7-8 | CASSYGGLSGNTIYF | TGTGCCAGCAGCTACGGGGGGCTCTCTGGAAACACCATATATTTT
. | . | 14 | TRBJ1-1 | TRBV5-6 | CASSLFKGSTEAFF | TGTGCCAGCAGCTTGTTTAAAGGAAGCACTGAAGCTTTCTTT
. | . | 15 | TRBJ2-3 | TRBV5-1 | CASSFTQPHTDTQYF | TGCGCCAGCAGCTTCACCCAGCCCCACACAGATACGCAGTATTTT
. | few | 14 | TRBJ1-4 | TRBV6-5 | CASSLTGENEKLFF | TGTGCCAGCAGTTTGACAGGAGAGAATGAAAAACTGTTTTTT
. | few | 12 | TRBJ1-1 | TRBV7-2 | CASSTLGREAFF | TGTGCCAGCAGCACCCTAGGGAGAGAAGCTTTCTTT
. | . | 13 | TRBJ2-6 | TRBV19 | CASTSTWANVLTF | TGTGCCAGTACCTCAACGTGGGCCAACGTCCTGACTTTC
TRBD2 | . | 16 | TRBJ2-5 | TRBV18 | CASSPLLAGVGETQYF | TGTGCCAGCTCACCACTACTAGCGGGAGTAGGGGAGACCCAGTACTTC
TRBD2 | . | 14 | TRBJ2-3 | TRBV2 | CASQMESGMDTQYF | TGTGCCAGCCAGATGGAAAGCGGGATGGATACGCAGTATTTT
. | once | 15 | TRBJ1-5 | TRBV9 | CALVKRAYSNQPQHF | TGTGCCCTAGTAAAAAGGGCCTATAGCAATCAGCCCCAGCATTTT
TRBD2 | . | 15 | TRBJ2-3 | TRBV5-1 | CASSSGETRRDTQYF | TGCGCCAGCAGCAGCGGGGAAACGAGGCGAGATACGCAGTATTTT
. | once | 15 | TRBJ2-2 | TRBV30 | CAWSPSPGADGELFF | TGTGCCTGGAGTCCCTCCCCCGGGGCGGACGGGGAGCTGTTTTTT
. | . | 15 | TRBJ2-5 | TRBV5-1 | CASSLVTVLGETQYF | TGCGCCAGCAGCTTGGTGACGGTCCTTGGGGAGACCCAGTACTTC
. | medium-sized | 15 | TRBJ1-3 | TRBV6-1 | CASRGTADSGNTIYF | TGTGCCAGCAGGGGGACGGCGGACTCTGGAAACACCATATATTTT
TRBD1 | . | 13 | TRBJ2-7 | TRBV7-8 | CASSPTGGVISYF | TGTGCCAGCAGTCCAACAGGGGGCGTAATCTCGTACTTC
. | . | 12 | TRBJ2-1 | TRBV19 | CASTSYHNEQFF | TGTGCCAGTACGAGCTACCACAATGAGCAGTTCTTC